The entry that follows covers one T cell receptor beta chain sequence. As yet, its antigen is unknown. This entry is derived from a study of shared clonotypes between healthy human individuals. Turning to the study itself: Aged 18 to 49, the donors were a couple of women and three men.

Naive CD8 isolation took CD45RO-negative cells positively selected for CCR7 and excluded terminally differentiated effector memory CD45RA+ cells. Findings and limits, study-wide: Against clonotypes common to all four donors, non-shared ones had lower generation probabilities. Only blood was sampled; tissue repertoires likely differ.

CDR3 length: 14 residues. Trimming took off 5 bases at V and 3 bases at J, with 12 bases between the two ends. The germline V gene encodes CDR1 SGHNT and CDR2 YYREEE (reference sequence). Profiling relied on immunoSEQ multiplex PCR, and the TCRdb table lists in-frame clones only, not all of them. The sample lists over 2,000,000 clones, 93% occurring once. The TCR was taken from a young man in good health. Some clones in this sample may be carry-over from other donors' samples. Sequencing was carried out using naive CD8+ T cells from PBMCs. The chain has TRBV5-4 and TRBJ2-1; perhaps D is TRBD1 or TRBD2 (5 bases each). CDR3 nucleotides: TGTGCCAGCAGGGGGGAGAGGCACTACAATGAGCAGTTCTTC. Protein sequence: CASRGERHYNEQFF.